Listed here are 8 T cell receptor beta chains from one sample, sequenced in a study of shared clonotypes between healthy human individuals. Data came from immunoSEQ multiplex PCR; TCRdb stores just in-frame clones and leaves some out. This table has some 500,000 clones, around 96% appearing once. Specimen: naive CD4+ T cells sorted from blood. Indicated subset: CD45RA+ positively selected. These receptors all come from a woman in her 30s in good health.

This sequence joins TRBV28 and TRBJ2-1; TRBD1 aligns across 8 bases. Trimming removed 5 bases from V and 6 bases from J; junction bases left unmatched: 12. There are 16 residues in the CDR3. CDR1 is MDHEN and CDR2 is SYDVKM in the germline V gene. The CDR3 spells CASSHTRQGFGNEQFF. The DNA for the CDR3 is TGTGCCAGCAGTCATACCCGACAGGGGTTTGGCAATGAGCAGTTCTTC.

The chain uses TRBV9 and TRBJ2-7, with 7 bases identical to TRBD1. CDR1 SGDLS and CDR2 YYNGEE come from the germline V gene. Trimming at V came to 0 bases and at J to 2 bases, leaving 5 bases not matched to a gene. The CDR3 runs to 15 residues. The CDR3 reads CASSVGTGKPYEQYF. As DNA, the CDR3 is TGTGCCAGCAGCGTAGGGACAGGAAAACCCTACGAGCAGTACTTC.

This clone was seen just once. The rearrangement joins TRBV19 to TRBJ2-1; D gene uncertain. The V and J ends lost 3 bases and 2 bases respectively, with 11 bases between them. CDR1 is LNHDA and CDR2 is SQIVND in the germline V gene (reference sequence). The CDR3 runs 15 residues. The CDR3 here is CASSISRSAYNEQFF. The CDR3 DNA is TGTGCCAGTAGTATCTCTAGGTCTGCCTACAATGAGCAGTTCTTC.

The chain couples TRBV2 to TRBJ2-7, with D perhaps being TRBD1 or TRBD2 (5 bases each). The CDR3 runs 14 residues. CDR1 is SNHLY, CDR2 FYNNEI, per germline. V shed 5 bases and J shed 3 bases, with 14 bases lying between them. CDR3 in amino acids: CASSLGRTLYEQYF. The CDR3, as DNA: TGTGCCAGCAGTCTGGGACGGACTCTCTACGAGCAGTACTTC.

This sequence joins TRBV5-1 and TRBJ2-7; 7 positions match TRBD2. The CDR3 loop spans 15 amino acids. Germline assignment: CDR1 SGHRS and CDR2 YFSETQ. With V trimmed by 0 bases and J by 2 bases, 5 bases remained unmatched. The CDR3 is CASSLAGGTAYEQYF. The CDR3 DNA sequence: TGCGCCAGCAGCTTGGCGGGAGGTACAGCCTACGAGCAGTACTTC.

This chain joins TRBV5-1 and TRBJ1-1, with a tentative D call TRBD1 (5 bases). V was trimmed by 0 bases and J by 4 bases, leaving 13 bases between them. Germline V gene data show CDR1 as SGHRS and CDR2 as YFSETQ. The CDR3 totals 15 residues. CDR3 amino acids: CASSLVAGATTEAFF. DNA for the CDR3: TGCGCCAGCAGCTTGGTTGCTGGGGCTACCACTGAAGCTTTCTTT.

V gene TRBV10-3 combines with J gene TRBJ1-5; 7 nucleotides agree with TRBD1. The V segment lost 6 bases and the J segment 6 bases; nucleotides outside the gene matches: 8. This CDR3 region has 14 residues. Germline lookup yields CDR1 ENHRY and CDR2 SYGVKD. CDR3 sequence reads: CAISATGSGQPQHF. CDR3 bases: TGTGCCATCAGCGCGACAGGGTCGGGTCAGCCCCAGCATTTT.

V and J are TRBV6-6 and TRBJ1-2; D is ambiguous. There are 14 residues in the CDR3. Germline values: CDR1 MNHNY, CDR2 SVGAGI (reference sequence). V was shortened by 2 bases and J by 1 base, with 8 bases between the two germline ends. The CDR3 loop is CASSYEGHNYGYTF. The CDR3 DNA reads TGTGCCAGCAGTTACGAGGGCCATAACTATGGCTACACCTTC.